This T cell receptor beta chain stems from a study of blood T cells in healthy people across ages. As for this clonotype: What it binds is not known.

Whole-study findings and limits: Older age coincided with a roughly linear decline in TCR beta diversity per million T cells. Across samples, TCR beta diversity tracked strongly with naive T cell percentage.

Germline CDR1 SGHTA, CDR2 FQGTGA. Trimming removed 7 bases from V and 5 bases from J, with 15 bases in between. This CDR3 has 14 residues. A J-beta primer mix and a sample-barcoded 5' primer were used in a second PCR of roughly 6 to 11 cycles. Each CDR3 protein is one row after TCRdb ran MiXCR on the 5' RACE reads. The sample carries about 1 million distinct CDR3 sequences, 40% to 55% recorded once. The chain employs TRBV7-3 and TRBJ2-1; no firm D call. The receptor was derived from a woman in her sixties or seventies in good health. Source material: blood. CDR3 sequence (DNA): TGTGCCAGCAACGAAGGAAGCGTCCACAATGAGCAGTTCTTC. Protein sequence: CASNEGSVHNEQFF.